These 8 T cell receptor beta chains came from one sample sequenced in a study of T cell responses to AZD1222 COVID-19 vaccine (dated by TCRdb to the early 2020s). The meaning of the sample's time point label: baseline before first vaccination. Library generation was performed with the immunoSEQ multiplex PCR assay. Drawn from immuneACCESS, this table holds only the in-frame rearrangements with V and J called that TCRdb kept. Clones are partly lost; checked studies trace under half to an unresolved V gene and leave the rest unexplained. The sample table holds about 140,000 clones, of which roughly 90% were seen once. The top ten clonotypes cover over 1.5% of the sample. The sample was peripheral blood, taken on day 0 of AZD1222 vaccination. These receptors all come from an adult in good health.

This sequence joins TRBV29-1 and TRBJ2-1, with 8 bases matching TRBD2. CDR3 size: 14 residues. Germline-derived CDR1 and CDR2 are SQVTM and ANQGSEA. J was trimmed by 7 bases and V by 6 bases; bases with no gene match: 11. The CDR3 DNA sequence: TGCAGCGTCCAAGTGGGCGGGGGGCGTAATGAGCAGTTCTTC. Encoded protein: CSVQVGGGRNEQFF.

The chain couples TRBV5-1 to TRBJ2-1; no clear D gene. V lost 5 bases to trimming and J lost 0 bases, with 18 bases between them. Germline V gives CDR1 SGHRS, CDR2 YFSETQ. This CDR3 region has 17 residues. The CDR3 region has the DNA TGCGCCAGCAGTACCCGAACGGGTAAAAGCTCCTACAATGAGCAGTTCTTC. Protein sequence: CASSTRTGKSSYNEQFF.

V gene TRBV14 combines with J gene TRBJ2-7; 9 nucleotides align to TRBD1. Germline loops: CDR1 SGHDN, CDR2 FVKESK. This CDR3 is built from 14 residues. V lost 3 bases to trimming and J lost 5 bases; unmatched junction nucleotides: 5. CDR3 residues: CASSHGTGWDEQYF. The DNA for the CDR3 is TGTGCCAGCAGCCATGGGACAGGGTGGGACGAGCAGTACTTC.

CDR3 nucleotide sequence: TGTGCCAGCAACCAGCCGGGACCGCGAGGTGGACATCCCCTCCACTTT. Amino acids: CASNQPGPRGGHPLHF. The chain carries TRBV28 and TRBJ1-6; perhaps TRBD1 as D (5 bases). V dropped 7 bases and J dropped 13 bases, with 26 bases sitting between them. This CDR3 has 16 amino acids. Germline V gene sequence: CDR1 MDHEN, CDR2 SYDVKM.

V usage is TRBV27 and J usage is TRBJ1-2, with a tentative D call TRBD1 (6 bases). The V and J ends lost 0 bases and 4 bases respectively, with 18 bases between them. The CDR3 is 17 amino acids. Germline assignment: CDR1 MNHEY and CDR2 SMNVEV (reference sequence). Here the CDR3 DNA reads TGTGCCAGCAGTTTATCGTCCTACAGGGTAGACGGCTATGGCTACACCTTC. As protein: CASSLSSYRVDGYGYTF.

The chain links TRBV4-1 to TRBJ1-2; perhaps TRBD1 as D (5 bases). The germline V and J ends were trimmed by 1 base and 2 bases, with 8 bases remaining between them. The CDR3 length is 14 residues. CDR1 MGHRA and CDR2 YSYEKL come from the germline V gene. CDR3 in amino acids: CASSQVGGNYGYTF. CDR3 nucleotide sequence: TGCGCCAGCAGCCAAGTGGGGGGGAACTATGGCTACACCTTC.

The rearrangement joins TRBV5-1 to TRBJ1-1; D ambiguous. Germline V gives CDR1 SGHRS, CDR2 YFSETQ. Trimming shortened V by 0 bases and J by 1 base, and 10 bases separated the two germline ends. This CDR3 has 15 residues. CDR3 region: CASSLGIQGNTEAFF. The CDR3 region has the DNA TGCGCCAGCAGCTTGGGAATTCAAGGGAACACTGAAGCTTTCTTT.

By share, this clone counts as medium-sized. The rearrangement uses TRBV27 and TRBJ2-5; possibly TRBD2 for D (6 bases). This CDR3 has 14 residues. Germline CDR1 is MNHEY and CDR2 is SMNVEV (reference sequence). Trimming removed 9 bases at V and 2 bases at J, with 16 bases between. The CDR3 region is CASQPSGAQETQYF. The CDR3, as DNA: TGTGCCAGTCAACCTTCGGGAGCGCAAGAGACCCAGTACTTC.